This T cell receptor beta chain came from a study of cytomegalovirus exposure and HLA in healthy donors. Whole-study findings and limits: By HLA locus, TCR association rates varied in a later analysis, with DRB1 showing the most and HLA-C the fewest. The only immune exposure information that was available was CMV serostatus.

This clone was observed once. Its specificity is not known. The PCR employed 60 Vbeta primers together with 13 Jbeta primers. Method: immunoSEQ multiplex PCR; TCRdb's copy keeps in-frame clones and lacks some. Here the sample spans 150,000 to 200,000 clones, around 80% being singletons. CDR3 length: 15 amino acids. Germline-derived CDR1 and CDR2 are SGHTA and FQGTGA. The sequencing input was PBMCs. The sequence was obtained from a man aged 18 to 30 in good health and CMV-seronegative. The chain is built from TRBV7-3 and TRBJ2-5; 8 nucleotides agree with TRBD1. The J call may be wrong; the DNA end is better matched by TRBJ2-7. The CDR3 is CASSLQGAPTYEQYF. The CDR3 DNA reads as TGTGCCAGCAGCTTACAGGGGGCACCGACCTACGAGCAGTACTTC.